This is a list of T cell receptor beta chains from one sample in a study of CD8 T cells in ankylosing spondylitis. MiXCR was run by TCRdb on the 5' RACE reads, yielding one entry per CDR3 protein. The profile covers under 300,000 distinct CDR3 sequences, with roughly 8.6% appearing a single time and nearly 7% taken by the ten largest. Specimen: blood, either unsorted or a sorted T cell fraction (not recorded which). Receptors originate from a male donor with ankylosing spondylitis or in good health (not recorded which). Both conserved end residues are part of each CDR3. D genes are given only for firm matches. Not all rows give a size; the values are once, few, many and, for expanded clones, a class.

d_gene	v_gene	j_gene	abundance	CDR3nt	CDR3aa
.	TRBV30	TRBJ1-1	few	TGTGCCTGGAAATCAGACTGGGACACTGAAGCTTTCTTT	CAWKSDWDTEAFF
TRBD2	TRBV7-2	TRBJ2-3	few	TGTGCCAGCAGCTTACCCCTAGAAGTAGGACTAGCAGCCACAGATACGCAGTATTTT	CASSLPLEVGLAATDTQYF
TRBD1	TRBV5-5	TRBJ1-1	many	TGTGCCAGCAGCAGGCGGGGGACAGGGGAAATTATGAACACTGAAGCTTTCTTT	CASSRRGTGEIMNTEAFF
.	TRBV18	TRBJ2-3	many	TGTGCCAGCTCACCGGGGCTTACAGATACGCAGTATTTT	CASSPGLTDTQYF
TRBD2	TRBV12-3/TRBV12-4	TRBJ2-7	many	TGTGCCAGCAGTTTGTTCAGCGGGAGGTCCTACGAGCAGTACTTC	CASSLFSGRSYEQYF
TRBD2	TRBV6-1	TRBJ2-2	many	TGTGCCAGCAGCCCCGAACTAGCGCCTACCGGGGAGCTGTTTTTT	CASSPELAPTGELFF
.	TRBV11-2	TRBJ2-1	many	TGTGCCAGCAGCTTAGGACTAACGAGCTCCTACAATGAGCAGTTCTTC	CASSLGLTSSYNEQFF
TRBD1	TRBV5-1	TRBJ1-3	many	TGCGCCAGCAGCTCCGGACAGGGGGTGGACACCATATATTTT	CASSSGQGVDTIYF
.	TRBV6-1	TRBJ2-2	many	TGTGCCAGCAGTGAATTCGGGGAAGGAACCGGGGAGCTGTTTTTT	CASSEFGEGTGELFF
.	TRBV6-5	TRBJ2-5	few	TGTGCCAGCAGTTCATCGGGGGGCTTGGGAGAGACCCAGTACTTC	CASSSSGGLGETQYF
.	TRBV7-9	TRBJ1-3	many	TGTGCCAGCAGCTTAGCAGGCTCTGGAAACACCATATATTTT	CASSLAGSGNTIYF
.	TRBV15	TRBJ1-1	many	TGTGCCACCAGCCGGGCAGCGGATGGGAACACTGAAGCTTTCTTT	CATSRAADGNTEAFF
TRBD1	TRBV7-2	TRBJ1-5	many	TGTGCCAGCAGCTTAGCCGCGACAGGGGGTAGCCAGCCCCAGCATTTT	CASSLAATGGSQPQHF
.	TRBV19	TRBJ1-4	many	TGTGCCAGTAGTGCCTCAGGGGCCCGGAAAGAAGAAAAACTGTTTTTT	CASSASGARKEEKLFF
TRBD1	TRBV7-9	TRBJ2-1	few	TGTGCCAGCAGATCCGGGACAGGGTCCCACCCCTATGAGCAGTTCTTC	CASRSGTGSHPYEQFF
.	TRBV20-1	TRBJ2-7	many	TGCAGTGCTCCTACAAGGCGTGGGTCCTACGAGCAGTACTTC	CSAPTRRGSYEQYF
.	TRBV7-2	TRBJ1-5	.	TGTGCCAGCAGCTCTGCCCCATATAGCAATCAGCCCCAGCATTTT	CASSSAPYSNQPQHF
.	TRBV7-9	TRBJ1-2	few	TGTGCCAGCAGTCAGACAGGTCCCAACTATGGCTACACCTTC	CASSQTGPNYGYTF
.	TRBV30	TRBJ2-6	.	TGTGCCTGGAGTGTACCAGGGACTGGGGCCAACGTCCTGACTTTC	CAWSVPGTGANVLTF
.	TRBV29-1	TRBJ2-5	many	TGCAGCGTTGAAGATTTAGAAAGGCAAGAGACCCAGTACTTC	CSVEDLERQETQYF
.	TRBV20-1	TRBJ2-7	few	TGCAGTGCTAGAGTTCTTTACGAGCAGTACTTC	CSARVLYEQYF
TRBD2	TRBV27	TRBJ2-2	few	TGTGCCAGCAGCCACGGACTAGGGATCGGGGAGCTGTTTTTT	CASSHGLGIGELFF
.	TRBV20-1	TRBJ1-5	few	TGCAGTGCTAGACCCCCGACAAATCAGCCCCAGCATTTT	CSARPPTNQPQHF
TRBD2	TRBV4-3	TRBJ2-2	many	TGCGCCAGCAGCCAAGATCCTAGCGGGGGCACCGGGGAGCTGTTTTTT	CASSQDPSGGTGELFF
.	TRBV29-1	TRBJ2-7	many	TGCAGCGCGACCCAGGCTTACGAGCAGTACTTC	CSATQAYEQYF
.	TRBV10-2	TRBJ2-1	many	TGCGCCAGCAGGACAAGGGGGACTTTCGATGAGCAGTTCTTC	CASRTRGTFDEQFF
.	TRBV12-3/TRBV12-4	TRBJ2-7	many	TGTGCCAGCAGCCCCGGTCGGCGCTACGAGCAGTACTTC	CASSPGRRYEQYF
TRBD2	TRBV12-3/TRBV12-4	TRBJ2-1	many	TGTGCCAGCAGTCCCACCATGATGGTAGCGGGAGGCTACAATGAGCAGTTCTTC	CASSPTMMVAGGYNEQFF
.	TRBV27	TRBJ1-6	few	TGTGCCAGCAAATGGGACGGGTATAATTCACCCCTCCACTTT	CASKWDGYNSPLHF
.	TRBV6-5	TRBJ2-2	many	TGTGCCATTCAAGCCACGGAAGCGGGTAGGAACACCGGGGAGCTGTTTTTT	CAIQATEAGRNTGELFF
.	TRBV21-1	TRBJ2-1	few	TGTGCCAGCAGTTCCGGGGGACTAGCGAGGGCCCATGAGCAGTTCTTC	CASSSGGLARAHEQFF
TRBD2	TRBV7-2	TRBJ2-3	few	TGTGCCAGCAGCGGGGGACTAGCGGGAAGGGGTACGCAGTATTTT	CASSGGLAGRGTQYF
.	TRBV20-1	TRBJ2-4	many	TGCAGTGCTAGAGATGGCGGGGAAGTGGAAAACATTCAGTACTTC	CSARDGGEVENIQYF
TRBD2	TRBV20-1	TRBJ2-3	many	TGCAGTGCCACGGGACTAGCGGGAGGACAGGGCACAGATACGCAGTATTTT	CSATGLAGGQGTDTQYF
TRBD1	TRBV11-2	TRBJ2-7	medium-sized	TGTGCCAGTAAGACAGGGGCAGGCGAGCAGTACTTC	CASKTGAGEQYF
TRBD2	TRBV7-8	TRBJ2-7	few	TGTGCCAGCAGCTTAGCGCGGCGGGAGTTATCCTACGAGCAGTACTTC	CASSLARRELSYEQYF
.	TRBV4-3	TRBJ2-2	many	TGCGCCAGCAGCCAAGATCATGGAGGGAGAACGGGGGAGCTGTTTTTT	CASSQDHGGRTGELFF
.	TRBV12-3/TRBV12-4	TRBJ1-6	few	TGTGCCAGCAGTTTAGGGTCCGGGGTTTCACCCCTCCACTTT	CASSLGSGVSPLHF